The 19 T cell receptor beta chains below were found in one sample sequenced in a study of cytomegalovirus exposure and HLA in healthy donors. PCR amplification relied on 60 Vbeta primers (plus 13 Jbeta primers). Method: immunoSEQ multiplex PCR; TCRdb's copy keeps in-frame clones and lacks some. Here the sample spans approximately 51,000 clones, 81% being singletons. The sample taken for sequencing was PBMCs. The receptor set was obtained from a boy between 10 and 17 years old in good health and CMV-seropositive.

This chain connects TRBV6-1 to TRBJ2-1, with D possibly matching TRBD2 (7 bases). In germline, CDR1 is MNHNS, CDR2 SASEGT. The CDR3 has 15 amino acids. The V end was cut by 10 bases, the J end by 7 bases, with 23 bases between. CDR3 residues: CATSETGGLRNEQFF. The CDR3 DNA sequence: TGTGCCACTTCCGAAACGGGGGGCCTTCGGAATGAGCAGTTCTTC.

The chain combines TRBV14 with TRBJ2-7; D is possibly TRBD1 (6 bases). The CDR3 contains 16 residues. The germline V gene encodes CDR1 SGHDN and CDR2 FVKESK. Trimming removed 1 base from V and 5 bases from J, with 18 bases in between. DNA of the CDR3: TGTGCCAGCAGCCAAGTTTTGGGCACAGGGATGGACGAGCAGTACTTC. It codes for CASSQVLGTGMDEQYF.

The rearrangement links TRBV11-2 to TRBJ1-5, with 9 bases matching TRBD1. The CDR3 consists of 15 residues. The junction had 7 bases not matched to a gene; V was cut back by 1 base and J by 9 bases. The germline CDR1 and CDR2 sequences are SGHAT and FQNNGV. CDR3 in DNA: TGTGCCAGCAGCTTAGGGGACAGGGCCCCTCGGCCCCAGCATTTT. Its translation: CASSLGDRAPRPQHF.

The rearrangement joins TRBV5-4 to TRBJ2-2; 8 positions match TRBD2. V trimming: 2 bases; J trimming: 3 bases; junction bases outside the gene matches: 0. This CDR3 is built from 14 residues. Germline CDR1 is SGHNT and CDR2 is YYREEE (reference sequence). In nucleotides, the CDR3 is TGTGCCAGCAGCTTAGCGGGGGACACCGGGGAGCTGTTTTTT. Protein product: CASSLAGDTGELFF.

The chain joins TRBV28 to TRBJ2-7; TRBD2 matches at 12 bases. V dropped 6 bases and J dropped 1; count of bases not matched to a gene: 4. CDR1 and CDR2 (germline): MDHEN, SYDVKM. This CDR3 has 15 residues. CDR3 region: CASRFGLAGSYEQYF. CDR3 DNA sequence: TGTGCCAGCAGATTTGGACTAGCGGGGTCCTACGAGCAGTACTTC.

The CDR3 loop reads CASGGQTSAHTDTQYF. DNA of the CDR3: TGTGCTAGTGGTGGCCAGACTAGCGCCCACACAGATACGCAGTATTTT. The rearrangement joins TRBV12-5 to TRBJ2-3, with 8 nucleotides matching TRBD2. The germline V gene has CDR1 LGHNT and CDR2 FRNRAP. The CDR3 loop spans 16 amino acids. V dropped 5 bases and J dropped 2; count of bases not matched to a gene: 9.

The chain carries TRBV6-5 and TRBJ2-7; a possible D gene is TRBD2 (5 bases). V gave up 6 bases and J gave up 3 bases, with 12 bases separating them. Germline-derived CDR1 and CDR2 are MNHEY and SVGAGI. The CDR3 contains 13 residues. CDR3 DNA: TGTGCCAGCAGCAGTGGGAGAGGCTACGAGCAGTACTTC. This encodes CASSSGRGYEQYF.

This rearrangement joins TRBV11-2 to TRBJ1-1; D uncertain. There are 13 residues in the CDR3. Germline V gives CDR1 SGHAT, CDR2 FQNNGV. Trimming took off 1 base at V and 5 bases at J, with 8 bases between the two ends. DNA of the CDR3: TGTGCCAGCAGCTTAGGAGGGCGGACTGAAGCTTTCTTT. This sequence encodes CASSLGGRTEAFF.

Of note for this clone: Its ends do not fully match the called genes, so a read error is possible. The rearrangement joins TRBV7-9 to TRBJ2-5; no clear D. Germline CDR1 and CDR2: SEHNR and FQNEAQ (reference sequence). The CDR3 runs to 11 residues. CDR3 residues: CSSSRVETQYF. DNA for the CDR3: TGTTCCAGCAGCCGCGTTGAGACCCAGTACTTC.

Regarding this clone: Other DNA sequences of this sample code for an identical CDR3. The CDR3 loop reads CASSEGLIVYGYTF. The DNA for the CDR3 is TGTGCCAGCAGCGAGGGACTGATTGTCTATGGCTACACCTTC. This chain links TRBV5-4 with TRBJ1-2; weak D call: TRBD1 (5 bases). The CDR3 totals 14 residues. The V and J ends lost 4 bases and 4 bases respectively, with 14 bases between them. Germline values: CDR1 SGHNT, CDR2 YYREEE (reference sequence).

The genes are TRBV6-5 and TRBJ1-1, with TRBD1 as a possible D gene (6 bases). Germline CDR1 MNHEY, CDR2 SVGAGI. This CDR3 is 16 amino acids long. Trimming left V 1 base short and J 4 bases short, with 16 bases between. CDR3 nucleotides: TGTGCCAGCAGTTACTGGAGGGGGGGAAGCCCCACTGAAGCTTTCTTT. Protein: CASSYWRGGSPTEAFF.

The DNA of the CDR3 is TGTGCCAGCAGCACGACCGGACAGGGGGAAGGAGGTGTAACAGCTTTCTTT. Translation: CASSTTGQGEGGVTAFF. This chain joins TRBV7-9 and TRBJ1-1; the match to TRBD1 covers 10 bases. The trim removed 5 bases at V and 10 bases at J, leaving 19 bases unmatched. Germline loops: CDR1 SEHNR, CDR2 FQNEAQ (reference sequence). The CDR3 covers 17 residues. Based on the CDR3 plus reference TRBV7-9 and TRBJ1-1, the full variable domain is DTGVSQNPRHKITKRGQNVTFRCDPISEHNRLYWYRQTLGQGPEFLTYFQNEAQLEKSRLLSDRFSAERPKGSFSTLEIQRTEQGDSAMYLCASSTTGQGEGGVTAFFGQGTRLTVV.

This clone turned up a few times. The chain joins TRBV21-1 to TRBJ1-5; TRBD1 is taken as the D call from the table, unchecked against the DNA. TRBV21-1 is noted as a pseudogene. There are 18 residues in the CDR3. This chain's CDR3 is CASSIPGHQQSNNQPQHF. As DNA, the CDR3 is TGTGCCAGCAGCATACCGGGACACCAACAAAGTAACAATCAGCCCCAGCATTTT.

Only one count was recorded for this clone. The rearrangement uses TRBV5-5 and TRBJ2-7, with D perhaps matching TRBD1 (5 bases). Trimming pared 4 bases from V and 2 bases from J, leaving 19 bases between. The CDR3 is 16 residues long. Germline V CDR1 and CDR2: SGHKS, YYEKEE (reference sequence). CDR3 in DNA: TGTGCCAGCAGCCCAAGACAGTCATTCTGGCCCTACGAGCAGTACTTC. Translating gives CASSPRQSFWPYEQYF.

Remarks on this clone: A read error may produce the germline difference seen at one junction end. The chain employs TRBV14 and TRBJ1-2; D is unresolved. This CDR3 has 13 residues. Germline assignment: CDR1 SGHDN and CDR2 FVKESK. CDR3 in amino acids: CASSQVAGRNTHF. The CDR3 DNA follows: TGTGCCAGCAGCCAAGTGGCAGGAAGAAACACTCACTTC.

The J gene is TRBJ1-2, the V gene TRBV19; 7 bases line up with TRBD1. The CDR3 sequence is 14 residues long. Germline V gives CDR1 LNHDA, CDR2 SQIVND (reference sequence). Trimming at V came to 4 bases and at J to 8 bases, leaving 10 bases not matched to a gene. The CDR3: CASSTPGQLWGYTF. The CDR3 DNA sequence: TGTGCCAGTAGTACGCCGGGACAGCTTTGGGGCTACACCTTC.

The J gene is TRBJ1-2, the V gene TRBV7-9; TRBD1 matches at 7 bases. V lost 1 base to trimming and J lost 7 bases; unmatched junction nucleotides: 6. Looked up from germline, CDR1 is SEHNR and CDR2 is FQNEAQ (reference sequence). The CDR3 runs to 14 residues. In nucleotides, the CDR3 is TGTGCCAGCAGCTTAGACAGGGGAAGAAGTGGCTACACCTTC. Protein sequence: CASSLDRGRSGYTF.

The chain couples TRBV5-1 to TRBJ2-4; the D gene is possibly TRBD1 (5 bases). V was shortened by 4 bases and J by 0 bases, with 14 bases between the two germline ends. The germline CDR1 and CDR2 sequences are SGHRS and YFSETQ. This CDR3 is 16 amino acids long. The CDR3 bases are TGCGCCAGCAGCCCGATTACAGGCGTAGCCAAAAACATTCAGTACTTC. Its protein product is CASSPITGVAKNIQYF.

The chain employs TRBV4-2 and TRBJ1-2; D not resolved. The ends were cut back, 2 bases at V and 5 bases at J, with 9 bases in the middle. CDR1 and CDR2 (germline): LGHNA, YNFKEQ. The CDR3 runs 13 residues. This CDR3 is CASSQSPLYGYTF. The CDR3, as DNA: TGTGCCAGCAGCCAATCTCCTCTGTATGGCTACACCTTC.